The clone carrying this T cell receptor (beta chain) was counted a single time. Using immunoSEQ multiplex PCR, the repertoire was profiled, and TCRdb retains in-frame clones only, with some absent. The sample contains approximately 70,000 clones, roughly 89% of which appear only once. The sample is drawn from a study of technical replicates of blood from a handful of donors. J was trimmed by 4 bases and V by 6 bases; bases with no gene match: 2. The CDR3 has 12 amino acids. Germline-derived CDR1 and CDR2 are MDHEN and SYDVKM. Sample: T cells isolated from PBMCs. V and J are TRBV28 and TRBJ2-7, with TRBD1 matching 8 bases. The TCR sequence derives from a human donor in good health. Some clones in this sample may be carry-over from other donors' samples. The CDR3, as DNA: TGTGCCAGCAGGGACAGGGTGTACGAGCAGTACTTC. Protein: CASRDRVYEQYF. The full variable domain, completed using reference TRBV28 and TRBJ2-7, is DVKVTQSSRYLVKRTGEKVFLECVQDMDHENMFWYRQDPGLGLRLIYFSYDVKMKEKGDIPEGYSVSREKKERFSLILESASTNQTSMYLCASRDRVYEQYFGPGTRLTVT.